This T cell receptor (beta chain) was sequenced for a study of cytomegalovirus exposure and HLA in healthy donors. Concerning this clone itself: Antigen unknown.

Primers included in the PCR were 60 Vbeta and 13 Jbeta primers. Here immunoSEQ multiplex PCR was the method, and the copy in TCRdb shows in-frame clones only, minus some. Of 100,000 to 150,000 clones listed, roughly four fifths were seen once; the top ten hold under 6.5%. Findings and caveats of the study: Previously analyzed data showed that most TCR beta V segments were productive at a frequency of about 90% or about 30%. The classifier reportedly diagnosed cytomegalovirus status with high sensitivity and specificity. Later, an analysis found that common viral pathogens appeared to be linked with several of the most significant clusters. TCR beta sequences reportedly predicted the HLA-A and HLA-B alleles of most subjects accurately.

The V gene lost 4 bases and the J gene lost 4 bases, with 10 bases spanning the gap. This CDR3 region has 13 residues. CDR1 is SGHTA, CDR2 FQGNSA, per germline. Sequencing used PBMCs. This TCR came from a woman aged 50 to 60 in good health and CMV-seropositive. V is TRBV7-2 and J is TRBJ1-1, with a weak D call TRBD1 (5 bases). The CDR3 DNA reads as TGTGCCAGCAGCTCGTCGGGGGGCACTGAAGCTTTCTTT. Protein sequence: CASSSSGGTEAFF.